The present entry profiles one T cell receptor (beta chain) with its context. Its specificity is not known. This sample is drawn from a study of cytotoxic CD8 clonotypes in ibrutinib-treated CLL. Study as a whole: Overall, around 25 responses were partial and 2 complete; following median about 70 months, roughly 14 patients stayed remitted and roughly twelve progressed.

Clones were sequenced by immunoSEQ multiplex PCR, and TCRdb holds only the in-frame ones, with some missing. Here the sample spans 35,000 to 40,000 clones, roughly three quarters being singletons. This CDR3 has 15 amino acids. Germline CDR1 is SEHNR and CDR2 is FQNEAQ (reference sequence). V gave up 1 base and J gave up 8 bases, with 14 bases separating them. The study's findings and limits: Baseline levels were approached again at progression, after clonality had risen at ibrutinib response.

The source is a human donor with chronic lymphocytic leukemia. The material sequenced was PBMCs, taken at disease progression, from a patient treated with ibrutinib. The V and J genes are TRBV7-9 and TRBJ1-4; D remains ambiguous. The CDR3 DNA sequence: TGTGCCAGCAGCTTAGGCTCAGGAACAAACGAAAAACTGTTTTTT. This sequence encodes CASSLGSGTNEKLFF.